Shown below are 21 T cell receptor beta chains from a single sample sequenced in a study of blood T cell repertoires in COVID-19. Clones were read by immunoSEQ multiplex PCR, and TCRdb kept only the in-frame ones, dropping some. The sample has about 73,000 clones; roughly 89% are singletons. Input material: peripheral blood. Receptors were obtained from a man of 80 years or more with acute or convalescent COVID-19.

The genes are TRBV4-1 and TRBJ2-5; D not resolved. The CDR3 extends over 14 amino acids. Looked up from germline, CDR1 is MGHRA and CDR2 is YSYEKL. Trimming stripped 1 base from V and 5 bases from J, with 11 bases between. DNA of the CDR3: TGCGCCAGCAGCCAAGGGAGCTTGTGGGAGACCCAGTACTTC. Protein: CASSQGSLWETQYF.

The chain carries TRBV20-1 and TRBJ2-7; D might be TRBD1 (5 bases). Germline V lookup: CDR1 DFQATT, CDR2 SNEGSKA (reference sequence). This CDR3 contains 11 residues. V gave up 7 bases and J gave up 3 bases, with 10 bases separating them. This CDR3 reads CSVLRGYEQYF. DNA of the CDR3: TGCAGTGTTTTAAGGGGCTACGAGCAGTACTTC.

The chain couples TRBV7-2 to TRBJ2-1, with 10 bases lining up with TRBD2. The CDR3 consists of 15 residues. Germline assignment: CDR1 SGHTA and CDR2 FQGNSA. V shed 2 bases, J shed 7 bases, and the junction held 5 bases outside the gene matches. The CDR3 is CASSLSGRASNEQFF. DNA for the CDR3: TGTGCCAGCAGCTTAAGCGGGAGGGCCTCTAATGAGCAGTTCTTC.

The chain carries TRBV19 and TRBJ1-5; D may be TRBD1 (5 bases). Germline values: CDR1 LNHDA, CDR2 SQIVND (reference sequence). V lost 6 bases, J lost 4 bases, and 13 bases lay in between. This CDR3 spans 14 amino acids. CDR3 in amino acids: CASRVGLKNQPQHF. CDR3 DNA sequence: TGTGCCAGTAGAGTGGGACTGAAGAATCAGCCCCAGCATTTT.

The chain combines TRBV18 with TRBJ1-1; D gene uncertain. The CDR3 has 15 residues. Trimming took 4 bases from V and 1 from J, leaving 13 bases between them. CDR1 is KGHSH and CDR2 is LQKENI in the germline V gene. The CDR3 reads CASSLTGRGNTEAFF. CDR3 in DNA: TGTGCCAGCTCACTTACCGGGCGGGGGAACACTGAAGCTTTCTTT. The variable domain in full, completed from reference TRBV18 and TRBJ1-1, reads NAGVMQNPRHLVRRRGQEARLRCSPMKGHSHVYWYRQLPEEGLKFMVYLQKENIIDESGMPKERFSAEFPKEGPSILRIQQVVRGDSAAYFCASSLTGRGNTEAFFGQGTRLTVV.

This clone appeared once. The chain has TRBV5-1 and TRBJ1-2, with no clear D. V was trimmed by 4 bases and J by 2 bases, leaving 12 bases between them. CDR1 and CDR2 (germline): SGHRS, YFSETQ. This CDR3 comprises 14 residues. The CDR3 nucleotides are TGCGCCAGCAGCCCCGGGAGCAGAAACTATGGCTACACCTTC. This codes for CASSPGSRNYGYTF.

Worth noting for this clone: Other DNA sequences in this sample translate to the same CDR3. This chain connects TRBV7-9 to TRBJ2-1; 15 bases agree with TRBD2. V lost 3 bases to trimming and J lost 5 bases; unmatched junction nucleotides: 5. Germline V gene data show CDR1 as SEHNR and CDR2 as FQNEAQ (reference sequence). The CDR3 sequence is 17 residues long. The CDR3 nucleotides are TGTGCCAGCAGCTTCCCTGGACTAGCGGGGGGGCACAATGAGCAGTTCTTC. Translating it yields CASSFPGLAGGHNEQFF.

DNA for the CDR3: TGTGCCAGCAGCTTTAACCCGGGACATCAATTCTACAATGAGCAGTTCTTC. It encodes CASSFNPGHQFYNEQFF. V gene TRBV7-9 combines with J gene TRBJ2-1; maybe TRBD1 (6 bases). CDR1 SEHNR and CDR2 FQNEAQ come from the germline V gene (reference sequence). The CDR3 is 17 amino acids. V was clipped by 3 bases and J by 3 bases, with 18 bases between them.

The chain couples TRBV3-1 (or the pseudogene TRBV3-2) to TRBJ1-5; 7 nucleotides align to TRBD1. The CDR3 runs 14 residues. Germline V gene data show CDR1 as LGHDT and CDR2 as YNNKEL (reference sequence). V dropped 3 bases and J dropped 6; count of bases not matched to a gene: 5. The CDR3 sequence: CASSQTGNFQPQHF. The CDR3, as DNA: TGTGCCAGCAGCCAGACAGGGAACTTTCAGCCCCAGCATTTT.

This chain links TRBV19 with TRBJ2-2, with D unclear. The germline V and J ends were trimmed by 5 bases and 6 bases, with 19 bases remaining between them. Germline CDR1 LNHDA, CDR2 SQIVND (reference sequence). The CDR3 spans 16 residues. CDR3 DNA sequence: TGTGCCAGTAGTCCCCCCTCCCTTATCACAGCCGGGGAGCTGTTTTTT. Translated, it gives CASSPPSLITAGELFF.

This rearrangement joins TRBV5-1 to TRBJ1-3, with D possibly being TRBD1 (6 bases). CDR1 and CDR2 (germline): SGHRS, YFSETQ. V shed 0 bases and J shed 4 bases, with 14 bases lying between them. The CDR3 spans 16 residues. The CDR3 nucleotides read TGCGCCAGCAGCTTGGAGGCGGGGGCATCGGGAAACACCATATATTTT. It codes for CASSLEAGASGNTIYF. Full variable domain (missing parts from reference TRBV5-1 and TRBJ1-3): KAGVTQTPRYLIKTRGQQVTLSCSPISGHRSVSWYQQTPGQGLQFLFEYFSETQRNKGNFPGRFSGRQFSNSRSEMNVSTLELGDSALYLCASSLEAGASGNTIYFGEGSWLTVV.

The V gene is TRBV5-1, the J gene TRBJ2-7, with 7 bases aligning to TRBD1. With 3 bases clipped from V and 1 base from J, the junction kept 1 base outside the gene matches. Per the germline V gene, CDR1 is SGHRS and CDR2 is YFSETQ. The CDR3 is 13 amino acids. This CDR3 is CASSWGQSYEQYF. DNA of the CDR3: TGCGCCAGCAGCTGGGGACAGTCCTACGAGCAGTACTTC.

This clone was seen once. V and J are TRBV19 and TRBJ2-3, with 15 bases that match TRBD2. Trimming at V came to 5 bases and at J to 3 bases, leaving 6 bases not matched to a gene. The CDR3 contains 17 residues. Germline loops: CDR1 LNHDA, CDR2 SQIVND (reference sequence). CDR3 sequence (DNA): TGTGCCAGTAGTGTCCGGACTAGCGGGGGGGGGACAGATACGCAGTATTTT. Protein: CASSVRTSGGGTDTQYF.

The chain is built from TRBV24-1 and TRBJ2-2; weak D call: TRBD2 (5 bases). Deletions cut 5 bases from V and 7 bases from J, with 13 bases between. CDR1 KGHDR and CDR2 SFDVKD come from the germline V gene. The CDR3 is made up of 14 amino acids. The CDR3 coding sequence is TGTGCCACCAGTGCATGGGCTGCGGGCGGGGAGCTGTTTTTT. This gives the protein CATSAWAAGGELFF.

By sample fraction, this clone is large. V is TRBV5-6 and J is TRBJ1-5; D perhaps matches TRBD1 (5 bases). The CDR3 loop spans 13 amino acids. Deletions cut 0 bases from V and 5 bases from J, with 6 bases between. CDR1 is SGHDT, CDR2 YYEEEE, per germline. CDR3 region: CASSLGQYQPQHF. CDR3 sequence (DNA): TGTGCCAGCAGCTTGGGACAGTATCAGCCCCAGCATTTT.

This clone was counted between two and nine times. This chain connects TRBV19 to TRBJ2-3; 11 bases map to TRBD2. Germline V gives CDR1 LNHDA, CDR2 SQIVND (reference sequence). This CDR3 region has 14 residues. V shed 9 bases, J shed 2 bases, and the junction held 4 bases outside the gene matches. The CDR3 DNA reads TGTGCCAGCACGACTAGCGGGAACACAGATACGCAGTATTTT. Translating gives CASTTSGNTDTQYF.

The rearrangement links TRBV2 to TRBJ2-1, with a tentative D call TRBD1 (6 bases). The CDR3 is made up of 12 amino acids. Germline V CDR1 and CDR2: SNHLY, FYNNEI. With 8 bases removed from V and 5 bases from J, the gap between germline ends came to 10 bases. The CDR3 sequence is CASRDNDNEQFF. CDR3 bases: TGTGCCAGCCGGGACAACGACAATGAGCAGTTCTTC.

This clone has a single count. The chain uses TRBV6-4 and TRBJ1-1, with D possibly being TRBD1 (6 bases). Per germline, CDR1 MRHNA and CDR2 SNTAGT. The CDR3 loop spans 15 amino acids. Between the trimmed V and J ends, which lost 8 bases and 1 base, there was a span of 17 bases. CDR3 protein: CASSPAPGANTEAFF. CDR3 in DNA: TGTGCCAGCTCTCCAGCCCCAGGGGCGAACACTGAAGCTTTCTTT.

This sequence joins TRBV19 and TRBJ2-7, with 8 positions matching TRBD1. The CDR3 loop spans 14 amino acids. J was trimmed by 6 bases and V by 4 bases; bases with no gene match: 8. From germline, CDR1 is LNHDA and CDR2 SQIVND (reference sequence). The chain's CDR3 is CASSNTDRGGEQYF. CDR3 sequence (DNA): TGTGCCAGTAGTAATACCGACAGGGGAGGCGAGCAGTACTTC.

The V call is TRBV6-5, the J call TRBJ2-2, with 7 bases that match TRBD1. Germline CDR1 is MNHEY and CDR2 is SVGAGI. CDR3 length: 16 amino acids. V was clipped by 4 bases and J by 0 bases; unmatched bases: 5. The chain's CDR3 is CASSFSTGSNTGELFF. In DNA form, the CDR3 reads TGTGCCAGCAGTTTTTCGACAGGGTCGAACACCGGGGAGCTGTTTTTT.

The gene calls are TRBV2 and TRBJ2-7; 8 bases line up with TRBD1. Germline lookup yields CDR1 SNHLY and CDR2 FYNNEI. V lost 5 bases to trimming and J lost 2 bases; unmatched junction nucleotides: 5. The CDR3 has 14 residues. The CDR3 loop reads CASSNPGQAYEQYF. As DNA, the CDR3 is TGTGCCAGCAGTAATCCGGGACAGGCCTACGAGCAGTACTTC.